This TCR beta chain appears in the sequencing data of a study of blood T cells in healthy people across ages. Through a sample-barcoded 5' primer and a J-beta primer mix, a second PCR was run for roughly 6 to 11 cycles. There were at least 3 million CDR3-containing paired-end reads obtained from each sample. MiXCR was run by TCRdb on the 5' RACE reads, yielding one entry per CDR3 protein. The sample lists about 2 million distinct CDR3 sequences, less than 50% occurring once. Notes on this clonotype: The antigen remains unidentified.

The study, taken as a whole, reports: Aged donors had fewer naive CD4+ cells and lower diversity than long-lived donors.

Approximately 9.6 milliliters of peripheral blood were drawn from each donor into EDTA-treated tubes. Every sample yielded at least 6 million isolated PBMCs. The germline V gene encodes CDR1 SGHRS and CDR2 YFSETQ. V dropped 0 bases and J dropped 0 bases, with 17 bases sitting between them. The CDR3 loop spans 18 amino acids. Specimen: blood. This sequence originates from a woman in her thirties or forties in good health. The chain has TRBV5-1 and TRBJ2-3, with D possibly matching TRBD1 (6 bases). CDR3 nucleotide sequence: TGCGCCAGCAGCTTGGCCCGTCTATGGACAGCAAGCACAGATACGCAGTATTTT. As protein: CASSLARLWTASTDTQYF.